The present T cell receptor beta chain was sequenced within a study of blood T cells in healthy people across ages. About the study: Through template switching, about one barcoded beta molecule was captured per two T cells, as measured in model experiments.

The ends were cut back, 5 bases at V and 6 bases at J, with 7 bases in the middle. Germline CDR1 reads MDHEN; CDR2 reads SYDVKM. The CDR3 is 11 amino acids. Together with a sample-barcoded 5' primer, a J-beta primer mix was included in a second PCR lasting about 6 to 12 cycles. Template switching added a 12-random-nucleotide identifier to every cDNA molecule. Each CDR3 protein gets one entry after TCRdb re-called the 5' RACE reads with MiXCR. The sample yields around 820,000 distinct CDR3 sequences, approximately 25% seen once. Per sample, a minimum of 6.5 million PBMCs were isolated. These data also formed part of another study, on T cells of mothers and their children.

The chain uses TRBV28 and TRBJ2-5, with D uncertain. The sequenced sample was blood. This receptor was obtained from a boy aged 5-17 years in good health. The CDR3 loop reads CASSPKQTQYF. Written as DNA, the CDR3 is TGTGCCAGCAGTCCCAAGCAGACCCAGTACTTC.